This TCR beta chain came from a study of T cells of healthy individuals. Per germline, CDR1 SEHNR and CDR2 FQNEAQ (reference sequence). This CDR3 spans 14 amino acids. V lost 5 bases to trimming and J lost 0 bases; unmatched junction nucleotides: 3. TCRdb independently ran MiXCR on the 5' RACE reads; one entry per CDR3 protein. The sample contains around 100,000 distinct CDR3 sequences, around 17% of which appear only once. This clonotype has ten or more counts. The TCR sequence derives from a human donor in good health. The chain uses TRBV7-9 and TRBJ1-2, with 7 positions matching TRBD1. CDR3 sequence reads: CASSKGQANYGYTF. The DNA of the CDR3 is TGTGCCAGCAGCAAAGGACAGGCTAACTATGGCTACACCTTC. Supplemented by reference TRBV7-9 and TRBJ1-2, the full variable domain reads DTGVSQNPRHKITKRGQNVTFRCDPISEHNRLYWYRQTLGQGPEFLTYFQNEAQLEKSRLLSDRFSAERPKGSFSTLEIQRTEQGDSAMYLCASSKGQANYGYTFGSGTRLTVV.